This is a list of T cell receptor beta chains from one sample in a study of OX40 agonist ivuxolimab in advanced cancers. Profiled with immunoSEQ multiplex PCR; TCRdb holds only in-frame clones, not every one. The repertoire holds around 67,000 clones, with about 85% as singletons. Sequenced material: CD4+ or CD8+ T cells sorted from blood, taken in a trial of the OX40 agonist ivuxolimab. All receptors derive from an adult with an advanced solid tumor such as melanoma, head and neck, liver or kidney cancer. The CDR3 runs from the conserved cysteine through the conserved F or W. A D gene is named only where the DNA matches it firmly. Not every row has a clone size; where given, it reads once, few, many or a size class.

D gene	J gene	clone size	V gene	CDR3 length	CDR3 DNA	CDR3 protein
TRBD2	TRBJ2-2	-	TRBV19	17	TGTGCCAGTAGTACGAAACTAGCGGGAAATTCGGCCGGGGAGCTGTTTTTT	CASSTKLAGNSAGELFF
-	TRBJ2-7	-	TRBV5-1	13	TGCGCCAGCAGCTTGGGTCCGGACTACGAGCAGTACTTC	CASSLGPDYEQYF
-	TRBJ1-1	-	TRBV5-1	13	TGCGCCAGCAGCTTCGACAGGAACACTGAAGCTTTCTTT	CASSFDRNTEAFF
-	TRBJ1-4	-	TRBV5-1	14	TGCGCCAGCAGCTTGGGCAGCGAGAATGAAAAACTGTTTTTT	CASSLGSENEKLFF
-	TRBJ1-5	-	TRBV2	13	TGTGCCACCCGGGTAGAAAGCAATCAGCCCCAGCATTTT	CATRVESNQPQHF
TRBD1	TRBJ1-1	-	TRBV9	14	TGTGCCAGCAGCTCCCGGGACAGGGTAACTGAAGCTTTCTTT	CASSSRDRVTEAFF
-	TRBJ2-3	-	TRBV5-1	17	TGCGCCAGCAGCCCGTCGAGGGGCCCAACCCAAACTAATACGCAGTATTTT	CASSPSRGPTQTNTQYF
TRBD1	TRBJ1-5	-	TRBV5-6	18	TGTGCCAGCAGCTTGGCGGGACAGGCAGCTCATAGCAATCAGCCCCAGCATTTT	CASSLAGQAAHSNQPQHF
TRBD1	TRBJ1-2	few	TRBV7-9	15	TGTGCCAGCAGCTTAGGGGGACAGGTCGACTATGGCTACACCTTC	CASSLGGQVDYGYTF
-	TRBJ2-3	-	TRBV18	15	TGTGCCAGCTCACCATCCAGGGGAATAGTTGATACGCAGTATTTT	CASSPSRGIVDTQYF
TRBD1	TRBJ1-2	-	TRBV5-1	15	TGCGCCAGCAGCTCCGGGACAGGTTTTAACTATGGCTACACCTTC	CASSSGTGFNYGYTF
-	TRBJ1-1	-	TRBV19	14	TGTGCCAGTAGTATCCTTGAGGGGCGATCAGGGGCTTTCTTT	CASSILEGRSGAFF
-	TRBJ2-7	-	TRBV19	12	TGTGCCAGGCCGGACAGACCCTACGAGCAGTACTTC	CARPDRPYEQYF
-	TRBJ2-3	-	TRBV6-1	13	TGTGCCAGCAGTGGGGGACTGACCTCGCCGCAGTATTTT	CASSGGLTSPQYF
-	TRBJ2-5	-	TRBV9	14	TGTGCCAGCAGCGAAACAGGGACCCAAGAGACCCAGTACTTC	CASSETGTQETQYF
TRBD2	TRBJ2-1	-	TRBV29-1	17	TGCAGCGTTCTGGGAGGTAGCGGGAGATACTCCTACAATGAGCAGTTCTTC	CSVLGGSGRYSYNEQFF
-	TRBJ1-4	-	TRBV5-5	16	TGTGCCAGCAGCTTGAACCAGCATGCAACTAATGAAAAACTGTTTTTT	CASSLNQHATNEKLFF
-	TRBJ2-7	-	TRBV5-6	13	TGTGCCAGCAGCGCGGGCCCGTCCTACGAGCAGTACTTC	CASSAGPSYEQYF
-	TRBJ2-7	-	TRBV2	12	TGTGCCAGCAGTGCCTTGAGCTACGAGCAGTACTTC	CASSALSYEQYF
TRBD2	TRBJ2-7	-	TRBV19	16	TGTGCCAGTAGTATCGCCCCAGGACTAGCGGGAGGTGAGCAGTACTTC	CASSIAPGLAGGEQYF
-	TRBJ1-2	few	TRBV7-8	14	TGTGCCAGCAGCTTAGACAGGACTAACTATGGCTACACCTTC	CASSLDRTNYGYTF
-	TRBJ2-1	once	TRBV5-6	16	TGTGCCAGCAGCCCGCGGATTAGCGCCACCTACAATGAGCAGTTCTTC	CASSPRISATYNEQFF
TRBD1	TRBJ1-1	once	TRBV7-9	12	TGTGCCAGCTGGCAGGGGGGCACTGAAGCTTTCTTT	CASWQGGTEAFF
TRBD1	TRBJ2-7	-	TRBV6-1	13	TGTGCCAGCAGCTCGGGACAGGGAAACGAGCAGTACTTC	CASSSGQGNEQYF
-	TRBJ2-5	once	TRBV10-2	13	TGCGCCAGTCGTAGGGGCACCCAAGAGACCCAGTACTTC	CASRRGTQETQYF
-	TRBJ1-1	few	TRBV29-1	12	TGCAGCGTTGAAGATGCGGAAAGGATTGGTTTCTTT	CSVEDAERIGFF
TRBD1	TRBJ2-7	-	TRBV6-4	18	TGTGCCAGCAGTGACTCATCAGGGGGCGCCTATTGTTTCGACGAGCAGTACTTC	CASSDSSGGAYCFDEQYF
-	TRBJ2-5	-	TRBV7-2	12	TGTGCCTCCCGGAGGGGCCAAGAGACCCAGTACTTC	CASRRGQETQYF
TRBD2	TRBJ2-6	-	TRBV19	17	TGTGCCAGTAGTTTGACTAGCGCCGGCTCTGGGGCCAACGTCCTGACTTTC	CASSLTSAGSGANVLTF
-	TRBJ2-5	-	TRBV7-2	15	TGTGCCAGCAGCTTAAAGGGCCGGCGATGGGAGACCCAGTACTTC	CASSLKGRRWETQYF
-	TRBJ2-7	-	TRBV7-9	14	TGTGCCAGCAGCATAGGGGTGGCGGGTTCGGAGCAGTACTTC	CASSIGVAGSEQYF
-	TRBJ1-2	-	TRBV6-5	12	TGTGCCAGCAGGTACGAGAACTATGGCTACACCTTC	CASRYENYGYTF
-	TRBJ1-2	-	TRBV20-1	11	TGCAGTGCTAGTCCCAACTATGGCTACACCTTC	CSASPNYGYTF
-	TRBJ1-1	once	TRBV5-6	15	TGTGCCAGCAGCTTGGCCGGAGAGGGTGGAACTGAAGCTTTCTTT	CASSLAGEGGTEAFF
-	TRBJ2-6	-	TRBV15	19	TGTGCCACCAGCAGAGGATGGCAAGGGTGGGTTGCTGGGGCCAACGTCCTGACTTTC	CATSRGWQGWVAGANVLTF
TRBD1	TRBJ2-1	-	TRBV29-1	14	TGCAGCGCTACCCGGGACAGGGATAAAAATGAGCAGTTCTTC	CSATRDRDKNEQFF
TRBD1	TRBJ2-1	-	TRBV7-3	15	TGTGCCAGCAGTTTAAGGGGACAGGGGTGGTATGAGCAGTTCTTC	CASSLRGQGWYEQFF
-	TRBJ2-2	once	TRBV7-2	15	TGTGCCAGCAGCTTAGTCCCCAGGAACACCGGGGAGCTGTTTTTT	CASSLVPRNTGELFF
TRBD1	TRBJ2-1	-	TRBV6-5	16	TGTGCCAGCAGTTATTTGGGGCAGGGGGCGGCCAATGAGCAGTTCTTC	CASSYLGQGAANEQFF
-	TRBJ2-5	-	TRBV5-4	13	TGTGCCAGCAGCTTGCTCCCGGGGGAGACCCAGTACTTC	CASSLLPGETQYF
-	TRBJ1-2	-	TRBV7-9	12	TGTGCCAGCAGCTTAGGGCAAGGAGGCTACACCTTC	CASSLGQGGYTF
TRBD1	TRBJ2-6	-	TRBV19	17	TGTGCCAGTAGTATTCGAGGGGACAGCTCTGGGGCCAACGTCCTGACTTTC	CASSIRGDSSGANVLTF
TRBD2	TRBJ2-2	few	TRBV19	16	TGTGCCAGTAGTACGGCTAGCGGGACCTACACCGGGGAGCTGTTTTTT	CASSTASGTYTGELFF
-	TRBJ2-5	-	TRBV7-9	12	TGTGCCAGCAGCTGGAGGGAAGAGACCCAGTACTTC	CASSWREETQYF
-	TRBJ2-5	-	TRBV12-5	11	TGTGCTAGTGCCCCGGAGGAGACCCAGTACTTC	CASAPEETQYF
TRBD2	TRBJ2-3	-	TRBV2	15	TGTGCCAGCATCCGGACTAGCGGAACAAGGGGCACGCAGTATTTT	CASIRTSGTRGTQYF
-	TRBJ2-3	few	TRBV7-9	16	TGTGCCAGCAGCTTAGGGGGCCGGCTCAGCACAGATACGCAGTATTTT	CASSLGGRLSTDTQYF